Shown below are 6 T cell receptor beta chains from a single sample sequenced in a study of OX40 agonist ivuxolimab in advanced cancers. Sequencing was performed with immunoSEQ multiplex PCR; in TCRdb, only in-frame clones are kept and a portion is missing. The sample carries roughly 74,000 clones, about 87% recorded once. This specimen consisted of CD4+ or CD8+ T cells sorted from blood, obtained in a trial of the OX40 agonist ivuxolimab. Every receptor here comes from an adult with an advanced solid tumor such as melanoma, head and neck, liver or kidney cancer.

The chain joins TRBV19 to TRBJ1-2, with a weak D call TRBD1 (5 bases). V lost 4 bases and J 5 bases, leaving 14 bases between the germline ends. The CDR3 is made up of 14 amino acids. In germline, CDR1 is LNHDA, CDR2 SQIVND (reference sequence). The CDR3 here is CASSTGPQSYGYTF. The CDR3 region has the DNA TGTGCCAGTAGTACGGGACCGCAGAGTTATGGCTACACCTTC.

The table lists this clone with a count of one. The V gene is TRBV14, the J gene TRBJ2-7, with D possibly TRBD2 on 5 matching bases. Germline V gives CDR1 SGHDN, CDR2 FVKESK. The V and J ends lost 0 bases and 5 bases respectively, with 11 bases between them. CDR3 length: 14 amino acids. CDR3 in DNA: TGTGCCAGCAGCCAAGAGTGGCTAGCCAACGAGCAGTACTTC. It yields the protein CASSQEWLANEQYF. The full variable domain, in which reference TRBV14 and TRBJ2-7 provide the parts outside the CDR3, is EAGVTQFPSHSVIEKGQTVTLRCDPISGHDNLYWYRRVMGKEIKFLLHFVKESKQDESGMPNNRFLAERTGGTYSTLKVQPAELEDSGVYFCASSQEWLANEQYFGPGTRLTVT.

The J gene is TRBJ1-2, the V gene TRBV6-1; D ambiguous. CDR1 is MNHNS and CDR2 is SASEGT in the germline V gene. The CDR3 covers 12 residues. V was clipped by 10 bases and J by 7 bases, with 16 bases between them. CDR3 nucleotide sequence: TGTGCCACCAACTGGGCGATTCTTGGCTACACCTTC. This translates into CATNWAILGYTF.

Only one count was recorded for this clone. This sequence joins TRBV6-1 and TRBJ2-1; no reliable D call. V lost 3 bases and J lost 0, with 6 bases in between. Germline CDR1 is MNHNS and CDR2 is SASEGT. CDR3 size: 14 residues. CDR3 region: CASSELSSYNEQFF. The CDR3 DNA sequence: TGTGCCAGCAGTGAGCTGAGCTCCTACAATGAGCAGTTCTTC.

This sequence joins TRBV20-1 and TRBJ1-2; D gene uncertain. Per the germline V gene, CDR1 is DFQATT and CDR2 is SNEGSKA (reference sequence). The CDR3 runs to 11 residues. With 3 bases removed from V and 4 bases from J, the gap between germline ends came to 6 bases. The CDR3: CSARNSYGYTF. Written as DNA, the CDR3 is TGCAGTGCTAGGAACAGCTATGGCTACACCTTC.

V usage is TRBV30 and J usage is TRBJ1-4; unclear D gene. Per the germline V gene, CDR1 is GTSNPN and CDR2 is SVGIG (reference sequence). This CDR3 spans 12 amino acids. The V end lost 2 bases, the J end lost 3 bases, and 4 bases lay between the germline ends. This CDR3 reads CAWSPANEKLFF. DNA of the CDR3: TGTGCCTGGAGTCCCGCTAATGAAAAACTGTTTTTT.